The rows below give T cell receptor beta chains drawn from one sample of a study of blood T cell repertoires in COVID-19. Assay: immunoSEQ multiplex PCR; the TCRdb copy retains only in-frame clones and omits some. Among over 200,000 clones, 80% to 90% were seen once, and the ten largest hold roughly 3.2%. The sequencing input was PBMCs or T cells enriched from blood (not recorded which). These TCRs come from a woman aged 50 to 65 in a cohort exposed to, infected with or recovered from COVID-19 (not recorded which). Each CDR3 is given with its conserved first and last residue. D genes are given only for firm matches. Expanded clones get a size class; other rows say once, few or many, or leave the size out.

TRBJ2-2	TRBD1	TRBV4-3	NA	TGCGCCAGCAGCCAAGGGGACAGGGGCGCGAACACCGGGGAGCTGTTTTTT	CASSQGDRGANTGELFF
TRBJ2-2	NA	TRBV9	NA	TGTGCCAGCAGCCCCTGGGGAGGAGTGAACACCGGGGAGCTGTTTTTT	CASSPWGGVNTGELFF
TRBJ1-2	NA	TRBV19	NA	TGTGCCACAAGCCCCGCGAGTAACTATGGCTACACCTTC	CATSPASNYGYTF
TRBJ2-7	NA	TRBV4-1	once	TGCGCCAGCAGCCGGACAGAAAGCTCCTACGAGCAGTACTTC	CASSRTESSYEQYF
TRBJ2-7	TRBD2	TRBV5-1	NA	TGCGCCAGCAGCTTGTCGGGAGCGGGGGGATCCTACGAGCAGTACTTC	CASSLSGAGGSYEQYF
TRBJ2-1	TRBD2	TRBV19	NA	TGTGCCAGTAACCAGAGACTAGCGGGGGGGCTCAGGCAGTTCTTC	CASNQRLAGGLRQFF
TRBJ1-6	TRBD1	TRBV3-1/TRBV3-2	NA	TGTGCCAGCAGCCAATCGACAGGGGTTGGTTCACCCCTCCACTTT	CASSQSTGVGSPLHF
TRBJ2-3	NA	TRBV5-4	NA	TGTGCCAGCAGCTTGATGCAGGGGATTCCGACAGATACGCAGTATTTT	CASSLMQGIPTDTQYF
TRBJ2-4	TRBD2	TRBV5-4	NA	TGTGCCAGCAGCTTGGCGGGGGGAGGCAAAAACATTCAGTACTTC	CASSLAGGGKNIQYF
TRBJ1-4	NA	TRBV5-5	NA	TGTGCCAGCAGCTGGAGCGGGATAACTAATGAAAAACTGTTTTTT	CASSWSGITNEKLFF
TRBJ1-2	NA	TRBV9	few	TGTGCCAGCAGCGAGGGGGTTTCTGAGGTCGGCTACACCTTC	CASSEGVSEVGYTF
TRBJ1-5	NA	TRBV19	NA	TGTGCCAGTAGTCCCGGACAGAGTAGCAATCAGCCCCAGCATTTT	CASSPGQSSNQPQHF
TRBJ1-4	TRBD1	TRBV19	once	TGTGCCAGTAGTATTGGGACAGCAGATGAAAAACTGTTTTTT	CASSIGTADEKLFF
TRBJ1-5	TRBD1	TRBV23-1	NA	TGCGCCAGCAGTCAAGGGTACAGGGGGCTCGGAGGCAGCAATCAGCCCCAGCATTTT	CASSQGYRGLGGSNQPQHF
TRBJ2-3	TRBD1	TRBV10-2	NA	TGCGCCAGCAGTGGCCCAGCATACAGGGGAAAAGAACGAGATACGCAGTATTTT	CASSGPAYRGKERDTQYF
TRBJ2-3	NA	TRBV2	NA	TGTGCCAGCACTGAGCTCACGGGGTCTACGCAGTATTTT	CASTELTGSTQYF
TRBJ2-1	NA	TRBV9	NA	TGTGCCAGCAGCGTAGATAACGGCAATGAGCAGTTCTTC	CASSVDNGNEQFF
TRBJ2-2	NA	TRBV11-3	few	TGTGCCAGCAGCCTCGGGACAAACACGAACACCGGGGAGCTGTTTTTT	CASSLGTNTNTGELFF
TRBJ1-4	NA	TRBV7-9	NA	TGTGCCAGCAGCTTGGTCCAGTTTAATGAAAAACTGTTTTTT	CASSLVQFNEKLFF
TRBJ2-7	NA	TRBV18	NA	TGTGCCAGCTCACCATTAGGGGGTACGGGGTCCTACGAGCAGTACTTC	CASSPLGGTGSYEQYF
TRBJ1-1	NA	TRBV29-1	NA	TGCAGCGCAACCGGATGGGGAGACGGGGGCACTGAAGCTTTCTTT	CSATGWGDGGTEAFF
TRBJ1-1	NA	TRBV6-2/TRBV6-3	NA	TGTGCCAGCAGTTATGGGGGGTACTTTGATGAAGCTTTCTTT	CASSYGGYFDEAFF
TRBJ1-5	NA	TRBV6-6	few	TGTGCCACTATTAACAGGGATAGCAATCAGCCCCAGCATTTT	CATINRDSNQPQHF
TRBJ2-7	NA	TRBV5-4	NA	TGTGCCAGTTCCTCCCGGGCAGGGTCGAACGAGCAGTACTTC	CASSSRAGSNEQYF
TRBJ1-2	NA	TRBV18	NA	TGTGCCAGCTCCTCCGTGTCCTCTAACTATGGCTACACCTTC	CASSSVSSNYGYTF
TRBJ1-2	NA	TRBV6-5	NA	TGTGCCAGCAGTTACTCGGCCAGGGGCTACTATGGCTACACCTTC	CASSYSARGYYGYTF
TRBJ2-1	TRBD1	TRBV6-1	NA	TGTGCCAGCAGTGAGATCAGGGACAGTAACGAGCAGTTCTTC	CASSEIRDSNEQFF
TRBJ1-6	NA	TRBV7-9	NA	TGTGCCAGCAGCCTGGAGGGGGGGGCCCCCCTCCACTTT	CASSLEGGAPLHF
TRBJ1-1	NA	TRBV7-7	NA	TGTGCTAGCAGCTTAGCCGGGAACACTGAAGCTTTCTTT	CASSLAGNTEAFF
TRBJ2-1	TRBD2	TRBV3-1/TRBV3-2	NA	TGTGCCAGCAGCCAAGATTTGGGGGGGGATGATGATGAGCAGTTCTTC	CASSQDLGGDDDEQFF
TRBJ2-7	TRBD1	TRBV5-1	NA	TGCGCCAGCAGCACAGGACAGGGAGGTAACTACGAGCAGTACTTC	CASSTGQGGNYEQYF
TRBJ1-2	NA	TRBV5-5	NA	TGTGCCAGCAGCACAGCCAAGACAGGCGTGGGTCTCTATGGCTACACCTTC	CASSTAKTGVGLYGYTF